The present T cell receptor beta chain was sequenced within a study of blood T cell repertoires in COVID-19. On the study more broadly: Researchers got acute and convalescent COVID-19 samples from the United States, Italy and Spain. PBMCs, B-cell-depleted T cells, or T cells provided the cDNA or gDNA that made up the material.

This clone showed up just a few times. Methods used by the authors: Reference gene primer amplification in the assay estimated nucleated cell counts. Clones were sequenced by immunoSEQ multiplex PCR, and TCRdb holds only the in-frame ones, with some missing. V, J and clone size are taken as reported in that table, and D and trimming were inferred from the DNA itself. This table holds approximately 110,000 clones, 70% to 85% found once. The CDR3 spans 16 residues. Per the germline V gene, CDR1 is MNHNY and CDR2 is SVGAGI (reference sequence). V shed 6 bases, J shed 3 bases, and the junction held 10 bases outside the gene matches.

This rearrangement joins TRBV6-6 to TRBJ2-5; 10 nucleotides match TRBD2. The TCR originated in a human donor with acute or convalescent COVID-19. The donor label of this sample is uncertain. The specimen sequenced was peripheral blood. Written as DNA, the CDR3 is TGTGCCAGCAGGCCGTTTGGCAGCGGGGGGGAAGAGACCCAGTACTTC. Translated, it gives CASRPFGSGGEETQYF.